This T cell receptor (beta chain) emerged from a study of T cell responses to AZD1222 COVID-19 vaccine. Study-wide results and caveats: Across the whole spike, CD4 TCRs peaked at regions 160-218 and 743-854. No day 14 peak samples; only post-peak repertoires were characterized. It was only a handful of AZD1222 recipients who were seropositive at baseline. The donors showed a predominance of white British ancestry and of females, with possible underestimation of clonal diversity.

This CDR3 has 14 amino acids. Germline V gene lookup returns CDR1 MNHEY and CDR2 SVGAGI. Trimming left V 6 bases short and J 4 bases short, with 15 bases between. Profiling relied on immunoSEQ multiplex PCR, and the TCRdb table lists in-frame clones only, not all of them. Among fewer than 150,000 clones, roughly 90% were seen once, and the ten largest hold more than 6%. Of note for this clone: The antigen remains undetermined.

The chain employs TRBV6-5 and TRBJ1-2, with D perhaps TRBD1 (6 bases). This clonotype originated in an adult who received the AZD1222 COVID-19 vaccine. Sequenced material: peripheral blood, taken 28 days after the second AZD1222 dose. The CDR3 DNA reads TGTGCCAGCAGCCCCAGGACAGCGATCTATGGCTACACCTTC. It specifies CASSPRTAIYGYTF.